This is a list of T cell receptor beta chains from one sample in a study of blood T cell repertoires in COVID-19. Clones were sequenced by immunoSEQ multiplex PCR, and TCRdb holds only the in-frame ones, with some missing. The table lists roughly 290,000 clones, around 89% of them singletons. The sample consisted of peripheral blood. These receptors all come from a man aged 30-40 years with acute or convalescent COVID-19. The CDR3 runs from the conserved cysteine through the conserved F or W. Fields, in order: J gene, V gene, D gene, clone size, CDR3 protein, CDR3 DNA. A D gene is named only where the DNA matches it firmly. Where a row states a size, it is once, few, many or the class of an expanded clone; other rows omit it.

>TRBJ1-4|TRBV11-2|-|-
CASSFGSRNEKLFF
TGTGCCAGCAGCTTCGGGAGCCGTAATGAAAAACTGTTTTTT
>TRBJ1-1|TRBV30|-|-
CACWRRIEAFF
TGTGCCTGTTGGAGACGAATTGAAGCTTTCTTT
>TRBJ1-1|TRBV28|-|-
CASSPVLNTEAFF
TGTGCCAGCAGTCCAGTCTTGAACACTGAAGCTTTCTTT
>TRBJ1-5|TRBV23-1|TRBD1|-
CASSHETGSQPQHF
TGCGCCAGCAGTCATGAGACAGGGAGTCAGCCCCAGCATTTT
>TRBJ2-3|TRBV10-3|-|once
CAISDTSRGDPDTQYF
TGTGCCATCAGTGACACATCCAGGGGAGACCCAGATACGCAGTATTTT
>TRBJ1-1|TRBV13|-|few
CASSSYLNRIEAFF
TGTGCCAGCAGCTCCTACTTAAACAGGATTGAAGCTTTCTTT
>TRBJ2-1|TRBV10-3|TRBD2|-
CAISEGRERYNEQFF
TGTGCCATCAGTGAGGGGCGGGAGAGATACAATGAGCAGTTCTTC
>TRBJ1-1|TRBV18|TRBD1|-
CASSPPQGENTEAFF
TGTGCCAGCTCACCGCCCCAGGGGGAGAACACTGAAGCTTTCTTT
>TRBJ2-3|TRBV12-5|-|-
CASGPSGTDTQYF
TGTGCCTCGGGGCCTAGCGGCACAGATACGCAGTATTTT
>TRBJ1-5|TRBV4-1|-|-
CASSRVVRTSGQPQHF
TGCGCCAGCAGCCGAGTAGTTAGGACCTCGGGGCAGCCCCAGCATTTT
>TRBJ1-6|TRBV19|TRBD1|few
CASSIDRDSPLHF
TGTGCCAGTAGTATCGACAGGGATTCACCCCTCCACTTT
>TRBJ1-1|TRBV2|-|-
CASSEEWAFF
TGTGCCAGCAGTGAAGAGTGGGCCTTCTTT
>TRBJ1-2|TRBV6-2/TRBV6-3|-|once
CASSYPQASYGYTF
TGTGCCAGCAGTTATCCGCAGGCCTCTTATGGCTACACCTTC
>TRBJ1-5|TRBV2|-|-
CASSRGNQPQHF
TGTGCCAGCAGCAGAGGGAATCAGCCCCAGCATTTT
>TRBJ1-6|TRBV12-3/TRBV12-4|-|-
CASRRQSDSPLHF
TGTGCCAGCAGACGACAATCGGATTCACCCCTCCACTTT
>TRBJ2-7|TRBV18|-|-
CASSPSKGLDSPYEQYF
TGTGCCAGCTCACCAAGCAAAGGGCTGGACTCACCCTACGAGCAGTACTTC
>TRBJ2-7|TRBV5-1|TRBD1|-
CASRYSGQGSYEQYF
TGCGCCAGCAGATATAGCGGACAGGGGAGCTACGAGCAGTACTTC
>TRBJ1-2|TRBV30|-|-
CAWSVLPRGYTF
TGTGCCTGGAGTGTACTCCCGCGGGGCTACACCTTC
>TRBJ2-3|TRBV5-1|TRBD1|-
CASDRDRVTDTQYF
TGCGCCAGCGACCGGGACAGGGTGACAGATACGCAGTATTTT
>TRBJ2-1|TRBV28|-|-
CASSPTGSSYNEQFF
TGTGCCAGCAGCCCCACAGGGAGCTCCTACAATGAGCAGTTCTTC